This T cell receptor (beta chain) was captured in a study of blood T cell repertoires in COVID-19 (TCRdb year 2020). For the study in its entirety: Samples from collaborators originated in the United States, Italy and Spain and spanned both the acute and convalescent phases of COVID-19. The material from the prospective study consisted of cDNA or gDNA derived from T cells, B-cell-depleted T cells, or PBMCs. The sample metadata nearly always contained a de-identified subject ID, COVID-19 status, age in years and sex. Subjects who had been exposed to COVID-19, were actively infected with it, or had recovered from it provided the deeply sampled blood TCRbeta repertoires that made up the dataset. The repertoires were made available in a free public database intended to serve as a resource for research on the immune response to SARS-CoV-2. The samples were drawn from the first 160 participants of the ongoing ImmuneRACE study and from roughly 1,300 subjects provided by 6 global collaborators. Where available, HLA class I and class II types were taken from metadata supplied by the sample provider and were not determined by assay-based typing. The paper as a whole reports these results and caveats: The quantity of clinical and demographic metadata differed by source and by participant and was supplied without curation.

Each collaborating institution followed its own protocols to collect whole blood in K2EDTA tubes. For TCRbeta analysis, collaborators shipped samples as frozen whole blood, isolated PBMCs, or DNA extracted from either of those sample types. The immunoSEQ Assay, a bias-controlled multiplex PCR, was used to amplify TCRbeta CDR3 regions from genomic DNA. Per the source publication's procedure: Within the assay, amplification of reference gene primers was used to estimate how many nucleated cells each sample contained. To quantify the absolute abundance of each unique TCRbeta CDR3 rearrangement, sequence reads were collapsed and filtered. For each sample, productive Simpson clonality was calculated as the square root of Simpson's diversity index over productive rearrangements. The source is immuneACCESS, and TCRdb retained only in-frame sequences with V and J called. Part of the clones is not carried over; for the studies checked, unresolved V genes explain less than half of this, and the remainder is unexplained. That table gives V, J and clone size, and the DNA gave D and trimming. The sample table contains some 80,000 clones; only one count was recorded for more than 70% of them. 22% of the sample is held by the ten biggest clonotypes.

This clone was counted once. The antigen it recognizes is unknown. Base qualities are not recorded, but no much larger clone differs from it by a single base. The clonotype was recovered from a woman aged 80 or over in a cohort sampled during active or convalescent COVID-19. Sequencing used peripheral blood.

The DNA is TGTGCCAGCAGTTTACAGGGGGCGCGTGATGAAAAACTGTTTTTT. This codes for CASSLQGARDEKLFF. Here the chain combines TRBV6-5 and TRBJ1-4; 9 middle bases align to TRBD1. The germline V gene sets CDR1 to MNHEY and CDR2 to SVGAGI. The junction shows trimming of 4 bases on V and 6 bases on J, and the gene matches do not reach 6 bases of it. Inclusive of the bounding cysteine and phenylalanine, the CDR3 is 15 residues long. Only the CDR3 DNA is retained, 45 bases long and in frame from the first base.